The 21 T cell receptor beta chains listed next were all sequenced from one sample in a study of PD-1 blockade in mismatch repair-deficient tumors. Data came from immunoSEQ multiplex PCR; TCRdb stores just in-frame clones and leaves some out. The top ten clones hold roughly 12% of a sample with some 120,000 clones, around 87% of them seen once. Here the sequenced sample was peripheral blood, taken 44 weeks after starting pembrolizumab. These receptor sequences come from an adult with mismatch repair-deficient cancer.

The V call is TRBV7-9, the J call TRBJ1-1, with D possibly matching TRBD1 (5 bases). Germline-derived CDR1 and CDR2 are SEHNR and FQNEAQ (reference sequence). V gave up 5 bases and J gave up 6 bases, with 7 bases separating them. The CDR3 consists of 11 residues. CDR3 nucleotides: TGTGCCAGCAGCCTGACAGCTGAAGCTTTCTTT. Translation gives CASSLTAEAFF.

This sequence joins TRBV29-1 and TRBJ2-7; maybe TRBD1 (7 bases). The CDR3 runs 15 residues. From germline, CDR1 is SQVTM and CDR2 ANQGSEA. The V gene lost 2 bases and the J gene lost 4 bases, with 18 bases spanning the gap. The DNA for the CDR3 is TGCAGCGTTGAACTCGCGGGACAGAAGGAGTACGAGCAGTACTTC. It encodes CSVELAGQKEYEQYF.

The chain is built from TRBV7-8 and TRBJ2-1; 11 nucleotides line up with TRBD2. The V gene's germline CDR1 is SGHVS and CDR2 FQNEAQ. There are 17 residues in the CDR3. Trimming took 5 bases from V and 4 from J; bases not matched to a gene: 10. CDR3 sequence (DNA): TGTGCCAGCAGCCCTTCGGGTAGCGGGAGGGGTTACAATGAGCAGTTCTTC. It codes for CASSPSGSGRGYNEQFF.

The chain uses TRBV7-9 and TRBJ1-5; D not certain. The CDR3 spans 15 residues. Germline values: CDR1 SEHNR, CDR2 FQNEAQ (reference sequence). V was trimmed by 3 bases and J by 0 bases, leaving 9 bases between them. The CDR3 nucleotides read TGTGCCAGCAGCTTCGGCAGCGATAGCAATCAGCCCCAGCATTTT. It codes for CASSFGSDSNQPQHF.

V gene TRBV2 combines with J gene TRBJ2-7; 8 positions match TRBD1. The CDR3 is 16 residues long. Germline CDR1 and CDR2: SNHLY and FYNNEI. The V gene end was trimmed by 10 bases and the J gene end by 3 bases; junction bases not matched to a gene: 17. The CDR3 spells CAISKHPWTGNYEQYF. The DNA of the CDR3 is TGTGCCATCTCAAAACACCCCTGGACAGGGAACTACGAGCAGTACTTC.

This clone was seen only once. This chain uses TRBV5-1 with TRBJ2-5; D not certain. V was clipped by 4 bases and J by 3 bases, with 7 bases between them. This CDR3 has 12 amino acids. CDR1 and CDR2 from the germline V gene are SGHRS and YFSETQ. CDR3 nucleotides: TGCGCCAGCAGCCTGACCAAAGAGACCCAGTACTTC. It yields the protein CASSLTKETQYF. The full variable domain, with the rest looked up from reference TRBV5-1 and TRBJ2-5, is KAGVTQTPRYLIKTRGQQVTLSCSPISGHRSVSWYQQTPGQGLQFLFEYFSETQRNKGNFPGRFSGRQFSNSRSEMNVSTLELGDSALYLCASSLTKETQYFGPGTRLLVL.

The chain carries TRBV10-3 and TRBJ2-5; D might be TRBD2 (6 bases). There are 20 residues in the CDR3. The germline gives CDR1 ENHRY, CDR2 SYGVKD. Trimming cost V 2 bases and J 3 bases, with 28 bases left between them. DNA for the CDR3: TGTGCCATCAGTGAGGTCGGCCATCGGAGGGCTTTGGGAGAAGAAGAGACCCAGTACTTC. It specifies CAISEVGHRRALGEEETQYF.

V usage is TRBV19 and J usage is TRBJ2-7; 13 nucleotides align to TRBD2. The germline V gene encodes CDR1 LNHDA and CDR2 SQIVND (reference sequence). V gave up 9 bases and J gave up 5 bases; unmatched junction bases: 10. The CDR3 is 15 residues long. CDR3 residues: CASGTSGNWENEQYF. The CDR3 coding sequence is TGTGCCAGCGGGACTAGCGGGAACTGGGAGAACGAGCAGTACTTC.

The chain joins TRBV7-9 to TRBJ2-2, with a possible D match to TRBD2 (5 bases). V gave up 2 bases and J gave up 7 bases, with 11 bases separating them. Germline CDR1 SEHNR, CDR2 FQNEAQ (reference sequence). CDR3 length: 14 amino acids. This CDR3 is CASSLQARGGELFF. The CDR3 DNA sequence: TGTGCCAGCAGCTTACAAGCCCGGGGCGGGGAGCTGTTTTTT.

V gene TRBV10-2 combines with J gene TRBJ1-5, with a weak D call TRBD1 (6 bases). The V end lost 5 bases, the J end lost 6 bases, and 14 bases lay between the germline ends. The CDR3 is 14 residues long. Germline V gene data show CDR1 as WSHSY and CDR2 as SAAADI. The CDR3 spells CASSQTGKRQPQHF. DNA for the CDR3: TGCGCCAGCAGTCAAACAGGGAAGCGTCAGCCCCAGCATTTT.

V gene TRBV7-8 combines with J gene TRBJ2-7; weak D call: TRBD1 (6 bases). Germline CDR1 is SGHVS and CDR2 is FQNEAQ. There are 13 residues in the CDR3. The V and J ends lost 5 bases and 2 bases respectively, with 10 bases between them. In DNA, the CDR3 is TGTGCCAGCAGCAAAACAGGGACCTACGAGCAGTACTTC. This sequence encodes CASSKTGTYEQYF.

The rearrangement links TRBV5-1 to TRBJ2-1; the match to TRBD2 covers 10 bases. The germline gives CDR1 SGHRS, CDR2 YFSETQ. The CDR3 length is 16 residues. Trimming at V came to 0 bases and at J to 8 bases, leaving 8 bases not matched to a gene. CDR3 sequence: CASSLGGAGGPDEQFF. CDR3 coding DNA: TGCGCCAGCAGCTTGGGGGGAGCGGGAGGGCCGGATGAGCAGTTCTTC.

The rearrangement links TRBV7-2 to TRBJ1-4, with TRBD1 matching over 7 bases. CDR3 length: 16 amino acids. J lost 6 bases, V lost 1 base, and 8 bases had no gene match. The germline V gene encodes CDR1 SGHTA and CDR2 FQGNSA. The CDR3 region is CASSLGGTAAHEKLFF. CDR3 DNA sequence: TGTGCCAGCAGCTTAGGGGGGACAGCCGCTCATGAAAAACTGTTTTTT.

The V and J genes are TRBV7-9 and TRBJ2-1; 16 bases line up with TRBD2. Germline V gene lookup returns CDR1 SEHNR and CDR2 FQNEAQ (reference sequence). The CDR3 runs to 18 residues. Germline trimming cut 5 bases from V and 2 bases from J; bases unmatched to any gene: 6. CDR3 sequence reads: CASSQMGLAGGAYNEQFF. The CDR3 DNA reads as TGTGCCAGCAGCCAGATGGGACTAGCGGGAGGGGCCTACAATGAGCAGTTCTTC.

V gene TRBV10-3 combines with J gene TRBJ2-2, with D maybe TRBD2 (6 bases). Germline V CDR1 and CDR2: ENHRY, SYGVKD. The CDR3 runs to 16 residues. V lost 3 bases and J lost 3, with 14 bases in between. The CDR3 DNA sequence: TGTGCCATCAGTGATCTGTGGAGGGCGGACACCGGGGAGCTGTTTTTT. It specifies CAISDLWRADTGELFF.

This chain uses TRBV5-1 with TRBJ2-7; TRBD2 agrees at 12 bases. Trimming cost V 7 bases and J 1 base; bases outside gene matches: 15. This CDR3 is built from 18 residues. The V gene's germline CDR1 is SGHRS and CDR2 YFSETQ. CDR3 region: CASDATSGRQLPSYEQYF. CDR3 bases: TGCGCCAGCGATGCAACTAGCGGGAGGCAACTACCGTCCTACGAGCAGTACTTC.

This clone came up once. The chain combines TRBV19 with TRBJ1-5; D uncertain. Germline CDR1 and CDR2: LNHDA and SQIVND (reference sequence). V was trimmed by 5 bases and J by 6 bases, leaving 11 bases between them. The CDR3 loop spans 13 amino acids. CDR3: CASSHQKGQPQHF. CDR3 bases: TGTGCCAGTAGTCACCAGAAGGGTCAGCCCCAGCATTTT.

This chain uses TRBV29-1 with TRBJ1-4, with TRBD1 matching over 11 bases. Per germline, CDR1 SQVTM and CDR2 ANQGSEA. V trimming: 4 bases; J trimming: 2 bases; junction bases outside the gene matches: 9. The CDR3 is 17 residues long. CDR3 loop: CSVVSRDRGFTNEKLFF. In nucleotides, the CDR3 is TGCAGCGTTGTATCCCGGGACAGGGGGTTTACTAATGAAAAACTGTTTTTT.

V gene TRBV18 combines with J gene TRBJ2-5; D is uncertain. The germline V gene encodes CDR1 KGHSH and CDR2 LQKENI. Trimming took off 3 bases at V and 5 bases at J, with 10 bases between the two ends. CDR3 length: 13 residues. CDR3 residues: CASSPGHWETQYF. CDR3 DNA sequence: TGTGCCAGCTCACCGGGTCACTGGGAGACCCAGTACTTC.

This chain links TRBV27 with TRBJ2-7, with 8 bases lining up with TRBD1. J lost 1 base, V lost 3 bases, and 2 bases had no gene match. The CDR3 runs 14 residues. From germline, CDR1 is MNHEY and CDR2 SMNVEV (reference sequence). The CDR3 nucleotides read TGTGCCAGCAGTTTGAGGACAGGGTCCTACGAGCAGTACTTC. Amino acids: CASSLRTGSYEQYF.

The CDR3 sequence is CASSYSEVREQYF. In DNA, the CDR3 is TGTGCCAGCAGTTACTCTGAGGTTAGGGAGCAGTACTTC. This rearrangement joins TRBV6-6 to TRBJ2-7; D is unresolved. Germline lookup yields CDR1 MNHNY and CDR2 SVGAGI (reference sequence). Trimming took off 0 bases at V and 7 bases at J, with 10 bases between the two ends. The CDR3 covers 13 residues.